These 16 T cell receptor beta chains were all obtained from the same sample, sequenced in a study of blood T cell repertoires in COVID-19. The table came from immunoSEQ multiplex PCR; TCRdb's copy has only in-frame clones and leaves some out. The data hold 150,000 to 200,000 clones, with roughly 87% observed a single time. Sequencing used peripheral blood. The receptors were gathered from a man aged 55 to 69 with active or convalescent COVID-19.

The gene calls are TRBV5-1 and TRBJ1-3; 10 bases are a match to TRBD1. The CDR3 has 16 amino acids. The germline V gene encodes CDR1 SGHRS and CDR2 YFSETQ. V shed 4 bases, J shed 4 bases, and the junction held 8 bases outside the gene matches. This chain's CDR3 is CASSPTGTGVGNTIYF. DNA of the CDR3: TGCGCCAGCAGCCCAACCGGGACAGGGGTAGGAAACACCATATATTTT.

This chain uses TRBV5-4 with TRBJ1-2; possible D gene TRBD1, 5 bases. CDR3 length: 15 amino acids. V was shortened by 0 bases and J by 4 bases, with 13 bases between the two germline ends. Germline-derived CDR1 and CDR2 are SGHNT and YYREEE (reference sequence). CDR3 bases: TGTGCCAGCAGCTTGGCCGGGGGAATAAGCTATGGCTACACCTTC. As protein: CASSLAGGISYGYTF.

This chain's CDR3 is CASSVTSGGANTQYF. CDR3 bases: TGTGCCAGCAGCGTGACTAGCGGGGGGGCTAATACGCAGTATTTT. The chain combines TRBV6-5 with TRBJ2-3; 14 bases fit TRBD2. The CDR3 length is 15 residues. The germline V gene has CDR1 MNHEY and CDR2 SVGAGI. Germline trimming cut 6 bases from V and 7 bases from J; bases unmatched to any gene: 6.

V gene TRBV6-6 combines with J gene TRBJ2-7, with D perhaps TRBD1 (8 bases). The CDR3 totals 15 residues. V lost 7 bases and J lost 1, with 17 bases in between. Germline assignment: CDR1 MNHNY and CDR2 SVGAGI (reference sequence). This chain's CDR3 is CASTDNRGGSYEQYF. As DNA, the CDR3 is TGTGCCAGCACCGACAACAGGGGGGGGTCCTACGAGCAGTACTTC.

The V and J genes are TRBV7-7 and TRBJ2-7; tentative D call: TRBD1 (6 bases). CDR3 size: 15 residues. The germline gives CDR1 SSHAT, CDR2 FNYEAQ (reference sequence). The V and J ends lost 3 bases and 3 bases respectively, with 15 bases between them. The CDR3 DNA is TGTGCCAGCAGCTTGAGACCGGGACATATCTACGAGCAGTACTTC. It is translated as CASSLRPGHIYEQYF.

This chain joins TRBV6-5 and TRBJ1-1; TRBD1 matches 7 bases. CDR1 is MNHEY and CDR2 is SVGAGI in the germline V gene. V gave up 7 bases and J gave up 0 bases; unmatched junction bases: 8. CDR3 length equals 15 residues. In DNA, the CDR3 is TGTGCCAGCACCCTGGGACAGACCATGAACACTGAAGCTTTCTTT. This encodes CASTLGQTMNTEAFF.

The V gene is TRBV5-6, the J gene TRBJ2-3, with TRBD2 identical over 7 bases. Germline loops: CDR1 SGHDT, CDR2 YYEEEE. This CDR3 contains 17 residues. The V gene end was trimmed by 3 bases and the J gene end by 1 base; junction bases not matched to a gene: 11. The CDR3 coding sequence is TGTGCCAGCAGCTATGGCCGGGGGGTCGAGGGCACAGATACGCAGTATTTT. Its translation: CASSYGRGVEGTDTQYF.

The chain combines TRBV18 with TRBJ1-2; TRBD1 matches 9 bases. Germline CDR1 KGHSH, CDR2 LQKENI. J gave up 8 bases and V 2 bases, and 12 bases lay outside the gene matches. CDR3 length: 16 amino acids. The CDR3 nucleotides read TGTGCCAGCTCACCAGGGACAGGGCCGATCTCCCAGGGCTACACCTTC. This codes for CASSPGTGPISQGYTF.

The chain couples TRBV6-5 to TRBJ2-5; 11 nucleotides agree with TRBD2. CDR1 and CDR2 (germline): MNHEY, SVGAGI. The trim removed 7 bases at V and 1 base at J, leaving 5 bases unmatched. This CDR3 contains 15 residues. DNA of the CDR3: TGTGCCAGCAAACGACTAGCGGGGACCCAAGAGACCCAGTACTTC. Amino acids: CASKRLAGTQETQYF.

The gene calls are TRBV4-2 and TRBJ1-3, with D unresolved. Between the trimmed V and J ends, which lost 1 base and 1 base, there was a span of 11 bases. Germline CDR1 LGHNA, CDR2 YNFKEQ. The length of the CDR3 is 16 residues. CDR3 bases: TGTGCCAGCAGCCAAGGGGTCTTAGCATCTGGAAACACCATATATTTT. It specifies CASSQGVLASGNTIYF.

This clone was observed a single time. Other DNA sequences in the same sample also yield this CDR3. The gene calls are TRBV4-1 and TRBJ1-1; D remains unclear. Trimming removed 3 bases from V and 3 bases from J, with 5 bases in between. Germline V CDR1 and CDR2: MGHRA, YSYEKL. This CDR3 contains 12 residues. CDR3 sequence (DNA): TGCGCCAGCAGCCATCCCTACACTGAAGCTTTCTTT. It codes for CASSHPYTEAFF.

The chain links TRBV15 to TRBJ1-1; 8 bases match TRBD1. Germline-derived CDR1 and CDR2 are LNHNV and YYDKDF (reference sequence). This CDR3 contains 17 residues. Trimming at V came to 0 bases and at J to 4 bases, leaving 10 bases not matched to a gene. CDR3 sequence: CATSRDSGQGSTTEAFF. The CDR3 nucleotides are TGTGCCACCAGCAGAGACTCAGGACAGGGTTCGACCACTGAAGCTTTCTTT.

The chain employs TRBV10-1 and TRBJ2-5; 8 bases are shared with TRBD1. Germline CDR1 and CDR2: WNHNN and SYGVQD (reference sequence). The length of the CDR3 is 13 residues. With 4 bases clipped from V and 5 bases from J, the junction kept 3 bases outside the gene matches. CDR3 coding DNA: TGCGCCAGCAGTGGGGACAGGAGGGAGACCCAGTACTTC. Translation: CASSGDRRETQYF.

This sequence joins TRBV7-2 and TRBJ2-1; 7 bases match TRBD2. Trimming at V came to 5 bases and at J to 0 bases, leaving 7 bases not matched to a gene. This CDR3 region has 16 residues. Germline CDR1 and CDR2: SGHTA and FQGNSA. The CDR3 DNA reads TGTGCCAGCAGCGACTGGCGGGGGAGCTCCTACAATGAGCAGTTCTTC. Its translation: CASSDWRGSSYNEQFF.

This rearrangement joins TRBV9 to TRBJ2-5; D might be TRBD1 (7 bases). The ends were cut back, 0 bases at V and 0 bases at J, with 18 bases in the middle. This CDR3 is 18 amino acids long. Germline V gene lookup returns CDR1 SGDLS and CDR2 YYNGEE. This CDR3 is CASSVASGGTGYQETQYF. CDR3 DNA: TGTGCCAGCAGCGTAGCTTCAGGGGGGACGGGGTACCAAGAGACCCAGTACTTC. Variable domain in full (rest from reference TRBV9 and TRBJ2-5): DSGVTQTPKHLITATGQRVTLRCSPRSGDLSVYWYQQSLDQGLQFLIQYYNGEERAKGNILERFSAQQFPDLHSELNLSSLELGDSALYFCASSVASGGTGYQETQYFGPGTRLLVL.

In nucleotides, the CDR3 is TGCGCCAGCAGCTTGGGCCCCCAGCGGGGGGACACCGGGGAGCTGTTTTTT. Protein sequence: CASSLGPQRGDTGELFF. The chain links TRBV5-1 to TRBJ2-2; the match to TRBD2 covers 9 bases. The CDR3 has 17 residues. Germline CDR1 is SGHRS and CDR2 is YFSETQ. V lost 0 bases and J lost 3; bases outside the gene matches: 6.